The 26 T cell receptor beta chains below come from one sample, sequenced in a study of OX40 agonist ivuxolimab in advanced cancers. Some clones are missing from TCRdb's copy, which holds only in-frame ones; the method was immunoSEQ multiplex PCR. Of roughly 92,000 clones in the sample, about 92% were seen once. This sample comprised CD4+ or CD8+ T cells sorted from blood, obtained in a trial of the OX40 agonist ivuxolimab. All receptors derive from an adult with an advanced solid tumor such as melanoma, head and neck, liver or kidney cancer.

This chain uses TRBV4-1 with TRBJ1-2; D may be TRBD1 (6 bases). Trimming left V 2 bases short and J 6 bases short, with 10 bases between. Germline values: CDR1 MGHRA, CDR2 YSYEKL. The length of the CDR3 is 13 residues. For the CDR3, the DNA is TGCGCCAGCAGCCAAATACAGGGAAATGGCTACACCTTC. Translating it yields CASSQIQGNGYTF.

CDR3 nucleotides: TGTGCCAGCAGCCTCGACCGGGAGGGGCCCGGGGAGCTGTTTTTT. Protein sequence: CASSLDREGPGELFF. V is TRBV12-1 and J is TRBJ2-2; the D call of TRBD2 is as the table states it, not checked on the DNA. TRBV12-1 is tagged as a pseudogene. The CDR3 has 15 amino acids.

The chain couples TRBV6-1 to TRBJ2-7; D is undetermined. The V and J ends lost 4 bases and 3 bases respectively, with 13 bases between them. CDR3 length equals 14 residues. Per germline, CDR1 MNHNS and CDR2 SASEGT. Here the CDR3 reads CASSGNTPLYEQYF. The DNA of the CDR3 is TGTGCCAGCAGTGGGAATACGCCCCTCTACGAGCAGTACTTC.

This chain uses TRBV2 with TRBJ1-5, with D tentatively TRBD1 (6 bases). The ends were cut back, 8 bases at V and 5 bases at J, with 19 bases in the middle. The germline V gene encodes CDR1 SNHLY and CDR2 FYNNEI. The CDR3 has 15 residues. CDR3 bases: TGTGCCAGCGCCCCCGGGACATTTTTTGATCAGCCCCAGCATTTT. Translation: CASAPGTFFDQPQHF.

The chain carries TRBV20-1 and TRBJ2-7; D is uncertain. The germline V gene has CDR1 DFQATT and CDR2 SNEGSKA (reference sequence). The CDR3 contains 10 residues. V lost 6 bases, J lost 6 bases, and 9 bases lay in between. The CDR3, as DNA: TGCAGTGCCAAGCTCGGCGAGCAGTACTTC. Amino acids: CSAKLGEQYF.

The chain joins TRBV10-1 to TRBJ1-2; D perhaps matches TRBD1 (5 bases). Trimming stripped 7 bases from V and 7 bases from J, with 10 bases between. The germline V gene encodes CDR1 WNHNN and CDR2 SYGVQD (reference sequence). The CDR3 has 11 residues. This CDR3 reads CASKGTGGYTF. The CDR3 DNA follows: TGCGCCAGCAAGGGGACGGGTGGCTACACCTTC.

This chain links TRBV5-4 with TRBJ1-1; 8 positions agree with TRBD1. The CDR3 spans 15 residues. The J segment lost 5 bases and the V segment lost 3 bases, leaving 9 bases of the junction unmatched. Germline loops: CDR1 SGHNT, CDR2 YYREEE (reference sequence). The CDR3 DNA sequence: TGTGCCAGCAGCTCTTGGCTCGGGACAGGAACTGAAGCTTTCTTT. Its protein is CASSSWLGTGTEAFF.

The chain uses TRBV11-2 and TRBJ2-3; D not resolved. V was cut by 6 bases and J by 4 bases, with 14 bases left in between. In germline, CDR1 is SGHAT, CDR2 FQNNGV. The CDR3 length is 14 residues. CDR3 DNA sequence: TGTGCCAGCAGACCAGACTTTGGTTCAGATACGCAGTATTTT. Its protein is CASRPDFGSDTQYF.

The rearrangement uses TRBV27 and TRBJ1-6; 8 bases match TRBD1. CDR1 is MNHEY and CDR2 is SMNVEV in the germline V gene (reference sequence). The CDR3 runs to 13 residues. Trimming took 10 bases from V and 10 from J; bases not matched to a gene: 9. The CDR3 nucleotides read TGTGCCACCAAAGACAGGGGACGATCACCCCTCCACTTT. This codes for CATKDRGRSPLHF.

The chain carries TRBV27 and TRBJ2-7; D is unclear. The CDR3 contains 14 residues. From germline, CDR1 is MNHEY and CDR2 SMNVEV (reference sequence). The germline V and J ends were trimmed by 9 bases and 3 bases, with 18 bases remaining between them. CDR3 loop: CASSPRNAHYEQYF. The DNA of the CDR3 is TGTGCCAGTTCCCCTAGAAACGCACACTACGAGCAGTACTTC.

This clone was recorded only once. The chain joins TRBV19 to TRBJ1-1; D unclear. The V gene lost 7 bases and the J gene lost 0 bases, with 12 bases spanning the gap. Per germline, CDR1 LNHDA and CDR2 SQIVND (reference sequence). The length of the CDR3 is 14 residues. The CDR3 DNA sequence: TGTGCCAGTAAAGTACGGTCGGTGAACACTGAAGCTTTCTTT. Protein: CASKVRSVNTEAFF.

The CDR3 sequence is CASSYSRGGTGELFF. The CDR3 DNA is TGTGCCAGCAGTTACTCGCGGGGAGGGACCGGGGAGCTGTTTTTT. The V and J genes are TRBV6-5 and TRBJ2-2, with 7 bases lining up with TRBD2. This CDR3 is 15 amino acids long. Germline CDR1 reads MNHEY; CDR2 reads SVGAGI. J lost 5 bases, V lost 0 bases, and 3 bases had no gene match.

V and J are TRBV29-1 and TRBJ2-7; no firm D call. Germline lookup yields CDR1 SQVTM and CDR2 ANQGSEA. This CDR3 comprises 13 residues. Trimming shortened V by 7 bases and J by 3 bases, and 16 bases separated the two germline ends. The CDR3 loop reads CSALGGAVYEQYF. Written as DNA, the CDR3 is TGCAGCGCCTTGGGTGGTGCGGTCTACGAGCAGTACTTC.

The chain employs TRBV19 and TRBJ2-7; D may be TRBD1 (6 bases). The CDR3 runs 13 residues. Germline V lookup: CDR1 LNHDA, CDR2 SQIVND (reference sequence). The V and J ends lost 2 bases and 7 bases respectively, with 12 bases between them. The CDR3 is CASSISQGREQYF. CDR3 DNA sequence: TGTGCCAGTAGTATATCGCAGGGGCGGGAGCAGTACTTC.

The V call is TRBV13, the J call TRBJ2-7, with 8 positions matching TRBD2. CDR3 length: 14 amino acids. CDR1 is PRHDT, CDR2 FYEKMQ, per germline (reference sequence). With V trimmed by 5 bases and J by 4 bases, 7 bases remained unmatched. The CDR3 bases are TGTGCCAGCAGCCCGGTGGGACTAGGGTACGAGCAGTACTTC. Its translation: CASSPVGLGYEQYF.

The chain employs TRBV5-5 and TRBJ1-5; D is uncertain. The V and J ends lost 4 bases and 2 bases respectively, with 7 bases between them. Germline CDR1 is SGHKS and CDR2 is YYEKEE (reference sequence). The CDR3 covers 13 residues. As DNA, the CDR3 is TGTGCCAGCAGCCCGGAGCGCAATCAGCCCCAGCATTTT. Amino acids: CASSPERNQPQHF.

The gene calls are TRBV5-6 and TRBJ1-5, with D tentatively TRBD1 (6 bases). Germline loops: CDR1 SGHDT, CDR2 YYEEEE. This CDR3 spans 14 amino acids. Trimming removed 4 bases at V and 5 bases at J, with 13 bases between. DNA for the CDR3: TGTGCCAGCAGCGGGGCGGGGGCACATCAGCCCCAGCATTTT. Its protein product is CASSGAGAHQPQHF.

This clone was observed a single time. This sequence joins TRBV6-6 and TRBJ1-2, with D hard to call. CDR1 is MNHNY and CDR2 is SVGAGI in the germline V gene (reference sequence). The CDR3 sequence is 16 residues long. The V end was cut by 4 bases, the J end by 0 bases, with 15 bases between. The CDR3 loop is CASSSQAPATNYGYTF. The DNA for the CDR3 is TGTGCCAGCAGTTCTCAGGCCCCTGCCACTAACTATGGCTACACCTTC.

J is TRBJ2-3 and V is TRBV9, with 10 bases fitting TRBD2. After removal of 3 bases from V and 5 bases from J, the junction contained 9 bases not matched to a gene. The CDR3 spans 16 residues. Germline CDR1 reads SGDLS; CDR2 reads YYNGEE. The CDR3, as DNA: TGTGCCAGCAGCGAGAACCTAGCGGGAGCGGGAGATACGCAGTATTTT. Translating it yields CASSENLAGAGDTQYF. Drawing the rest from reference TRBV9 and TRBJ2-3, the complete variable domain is DSGVTQTPKHLITATGQRVTLRCSPRSGDLSVYWYQQSLDQGLQFLIQYYNGEERAKGNILERFSAQQFPDLHSELNLSSLELGDSALYFCASSENLAGAGDTQYFGPGTRLTVL.

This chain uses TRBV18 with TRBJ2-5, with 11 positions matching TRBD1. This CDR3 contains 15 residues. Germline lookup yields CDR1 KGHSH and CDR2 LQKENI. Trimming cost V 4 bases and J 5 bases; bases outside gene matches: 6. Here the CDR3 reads CASSLGTGGRETQYF. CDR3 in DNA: TGTGCCAGCTCACTAGGGACAGGGGGTCGGGAGACCCAGTACTTC.

The CDR3 region has the DNA TGTGCCACCAGCAGAGATGGGAACTCCTACGAGCAGTACTTC. Protein: CATSRDGNSYEQYF. The rearrangement uses TRBV15 and TRBJ2-7; the D is unclear. The CDR3 is made up of 14 amino acids. From germline, CDR1 is LNHNV and CDR2 YYDKDF (reference sequence). Trimming pared 0 bases from V and 0 bases from J, leaving 6 bases between.

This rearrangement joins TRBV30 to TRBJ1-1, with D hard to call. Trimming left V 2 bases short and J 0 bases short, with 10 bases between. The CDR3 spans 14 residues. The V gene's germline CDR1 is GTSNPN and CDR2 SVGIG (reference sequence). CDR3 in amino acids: CAWSYSTLNTEAFF. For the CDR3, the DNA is TGTGCCTGGAGTTACAGCACCTTGAACACTGAAGCTTTCTTT.

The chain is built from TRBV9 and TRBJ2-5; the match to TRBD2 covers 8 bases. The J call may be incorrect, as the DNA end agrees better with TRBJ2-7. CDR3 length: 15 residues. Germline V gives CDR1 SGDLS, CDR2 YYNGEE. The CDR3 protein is CASSPSGRSSYEQYF. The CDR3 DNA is TGTGCCAGCAGCCCGAGCGGGAGAAGCTCCTACGAGCAGTACTTC.

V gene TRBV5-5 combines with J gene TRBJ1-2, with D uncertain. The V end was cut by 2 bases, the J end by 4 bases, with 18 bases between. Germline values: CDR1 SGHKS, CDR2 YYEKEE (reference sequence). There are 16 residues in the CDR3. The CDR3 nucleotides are TGTGCCAGCAGCTTTGGGCCCTCGACCGCACCCTATGGCTACACCTTC. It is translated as CASSFGPSTAPYGYTF. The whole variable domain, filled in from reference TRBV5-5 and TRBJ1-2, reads DAGVTQSPTHLIKTRGQQVTLRCSPISGHKSVSWYQQVLGQGPQFIFQYYEKEERGRGNFPDRFSARQFPNYSSELNVNALLLGDSALYLCASSFGPSTAPYGYTFGSGTRLTVV.

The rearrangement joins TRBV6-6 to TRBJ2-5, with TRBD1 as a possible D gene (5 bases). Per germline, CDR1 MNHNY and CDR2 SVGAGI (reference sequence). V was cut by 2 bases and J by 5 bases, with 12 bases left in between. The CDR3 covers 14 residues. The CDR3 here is CASSYGAPGETQYF. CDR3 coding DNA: TGTGCCAGCAGTTACGGCGCCCCAGGGGAGACCCAGTACTTC.

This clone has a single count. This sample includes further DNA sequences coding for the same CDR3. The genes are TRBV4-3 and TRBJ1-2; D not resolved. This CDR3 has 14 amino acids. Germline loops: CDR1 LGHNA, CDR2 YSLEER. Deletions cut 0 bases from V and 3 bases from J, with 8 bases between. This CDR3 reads CASSQDSGDYGYTF. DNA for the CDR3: TGCGCCAGCAGCCAAGATTCGGGAGACTATGGCTACACCTTC.